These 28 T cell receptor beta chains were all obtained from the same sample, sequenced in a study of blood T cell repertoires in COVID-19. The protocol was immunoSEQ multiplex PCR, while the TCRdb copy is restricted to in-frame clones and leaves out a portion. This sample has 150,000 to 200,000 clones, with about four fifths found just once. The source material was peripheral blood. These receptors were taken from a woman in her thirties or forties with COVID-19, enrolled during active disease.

For the CDR3, the DNA is TGTGCCAGCAGCTTATCCGGAGCTAACTATGGCTACACCTTC. This sequence encodes CASSLSGANYGYTF. This rearrangement joins TRBV7-2 to TRBJ1-2; D is unclear. This CDR3 spans 14 amino acids. V was shortened by 2 bases and J by 0 bases, with 7 bases between the two germline ends. Germline-derived CDR1 and CDR2 are SGHTA and FQGNSA.

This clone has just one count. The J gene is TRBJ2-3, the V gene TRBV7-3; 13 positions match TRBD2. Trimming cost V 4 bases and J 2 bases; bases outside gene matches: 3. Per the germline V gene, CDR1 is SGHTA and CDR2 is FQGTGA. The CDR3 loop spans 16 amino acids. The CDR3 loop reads CASSSGTSGATDTQYF. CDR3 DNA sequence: TGTGCCAGCAGCTCCGGGACTAGCGGGGCCACAGATACGCAGTATTTT.

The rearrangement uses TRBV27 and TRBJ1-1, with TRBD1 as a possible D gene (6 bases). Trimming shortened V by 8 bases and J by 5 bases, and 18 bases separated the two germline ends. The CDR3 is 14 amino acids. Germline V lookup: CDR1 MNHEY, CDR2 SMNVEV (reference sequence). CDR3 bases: TGTGCCAGCTTAAAACAAAGGCAGGGGACTGAAGCTTTCTTT. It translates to CASLKQRQGTEAFF.

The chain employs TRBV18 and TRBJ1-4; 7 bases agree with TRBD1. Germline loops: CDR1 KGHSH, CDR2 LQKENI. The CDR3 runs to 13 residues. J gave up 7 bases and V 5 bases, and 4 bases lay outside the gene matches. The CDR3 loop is CASSSGGGEKLFF. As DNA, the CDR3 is TGTGCCAGCTCATCAGGGGGTGGTGAAAAACTGTTTTTT.

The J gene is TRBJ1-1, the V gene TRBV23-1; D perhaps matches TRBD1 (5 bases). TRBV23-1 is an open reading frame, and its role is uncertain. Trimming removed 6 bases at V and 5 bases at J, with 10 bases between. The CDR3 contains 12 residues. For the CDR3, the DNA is TGCGCCAGCAGGCAGGGCAGGACTGAAGCTTTCTTT. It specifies CASRQGRTEAFF.

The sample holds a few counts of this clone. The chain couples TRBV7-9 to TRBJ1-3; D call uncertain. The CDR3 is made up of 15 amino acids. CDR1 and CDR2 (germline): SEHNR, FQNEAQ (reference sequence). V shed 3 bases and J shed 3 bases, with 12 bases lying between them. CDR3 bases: TGTGCCAGCAGCTTGGGCAGGCCAGTTGGAAACACCATATATTTT. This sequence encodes CASSLGRPVGNTIYF.

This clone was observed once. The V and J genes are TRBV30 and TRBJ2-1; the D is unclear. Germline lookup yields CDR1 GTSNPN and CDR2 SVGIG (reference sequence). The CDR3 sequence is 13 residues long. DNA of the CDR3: TGTGCGCAGGTAATATCCGAATGGAATGAGCAGTTCTTC. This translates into CAQVISEWNEQFF.

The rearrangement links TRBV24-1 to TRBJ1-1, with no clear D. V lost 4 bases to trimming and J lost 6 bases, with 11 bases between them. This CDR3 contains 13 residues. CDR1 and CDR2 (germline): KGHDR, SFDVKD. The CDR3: CATSERFGAEAFF. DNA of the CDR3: TGTGCCACCAGTGAGCGGTTCGGTGCTGAAGCTTTCTTT.

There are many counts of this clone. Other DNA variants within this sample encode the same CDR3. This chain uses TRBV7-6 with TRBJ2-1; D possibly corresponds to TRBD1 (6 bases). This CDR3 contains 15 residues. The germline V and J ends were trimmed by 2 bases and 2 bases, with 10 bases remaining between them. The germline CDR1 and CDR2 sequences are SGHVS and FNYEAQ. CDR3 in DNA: TGTGCCAGCAGCTTACTTGCAGGGGCCTACAATGAGCAGTTCTTC. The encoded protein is CASSLLAGAYNEQFF. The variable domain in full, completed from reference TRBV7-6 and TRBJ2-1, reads GAGVSQSPRYKVTKRGQDVALRCDPISGHVSLYWYRQALGQGPEFLTYFNYEAQQDKSGLPNDRFSAERPEGSISTLTIQRTEQRDSAMYRCASSLLAGAYNEQFFGPGTRLTVL.

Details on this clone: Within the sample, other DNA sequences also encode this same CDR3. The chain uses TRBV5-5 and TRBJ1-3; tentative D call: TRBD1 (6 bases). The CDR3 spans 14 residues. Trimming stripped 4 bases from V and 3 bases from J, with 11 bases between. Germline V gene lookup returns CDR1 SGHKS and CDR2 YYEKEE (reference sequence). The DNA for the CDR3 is TGTGCCAGCAGCAAACAGGGATATGGAAACACCATATATTTT. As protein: CASSKQGYGNTIYF.

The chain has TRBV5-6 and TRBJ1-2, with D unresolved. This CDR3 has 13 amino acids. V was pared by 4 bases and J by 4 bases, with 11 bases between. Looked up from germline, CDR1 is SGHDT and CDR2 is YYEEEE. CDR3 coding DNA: TGTGCCAGCAGCGTTCAGGAACCCTATGGCTACACCTTC. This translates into CASSVQEPYGYTF.

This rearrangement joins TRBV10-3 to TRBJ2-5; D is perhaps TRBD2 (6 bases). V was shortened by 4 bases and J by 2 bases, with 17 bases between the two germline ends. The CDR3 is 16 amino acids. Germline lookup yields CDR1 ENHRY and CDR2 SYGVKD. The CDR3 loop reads CAISGGEHSLQETQYF. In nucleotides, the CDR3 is TGTGCCATCAGTGGGGGGGAACACTCGCTTCAAGAGACCCAGTACTTC.

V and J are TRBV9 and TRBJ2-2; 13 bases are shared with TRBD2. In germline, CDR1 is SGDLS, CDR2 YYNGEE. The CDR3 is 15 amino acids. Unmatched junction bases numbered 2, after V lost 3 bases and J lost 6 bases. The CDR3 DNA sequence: TGTGCCAGCAGCGCAGGGACTAGCGGGGCCGGGGAGCTGTTTTTT. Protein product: CASSAGTSGAGELFF.

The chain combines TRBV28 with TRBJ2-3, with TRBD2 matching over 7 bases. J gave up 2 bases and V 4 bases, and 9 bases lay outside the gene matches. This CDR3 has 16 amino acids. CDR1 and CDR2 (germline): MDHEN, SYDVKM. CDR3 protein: CASSSREVEYTDTQYF. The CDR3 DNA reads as TGTGCCAGCAGTTCACGGGAGGTTGAATACACAGATACGCAGTATTTT.

In nucleotides, the CDR3 is TGTGCCAGCAGCGTGACGGCCGGGAGGGCCACCGGGGAGCTGTTTTTT. As protein: CASSVTAGRATGELFF. The J gene is TRBJ2-2, the V gene TRBV9; 8 positions agree with TRBD2. The CDR3 loop spans 16 amino acids. Germline V CDR1 and CDR2: SGDLS, YYNGEE. The junction had 7 bases not matched to a gene; V was cut back by 2 bases and J by 4 bases.

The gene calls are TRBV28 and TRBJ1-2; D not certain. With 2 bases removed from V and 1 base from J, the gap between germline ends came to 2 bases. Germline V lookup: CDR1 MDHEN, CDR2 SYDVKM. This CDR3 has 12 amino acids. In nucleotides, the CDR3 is TGTGCCAGCAGTTTACTTAACTATGGCTACACCTTC. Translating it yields CASSLLNYGYTF.

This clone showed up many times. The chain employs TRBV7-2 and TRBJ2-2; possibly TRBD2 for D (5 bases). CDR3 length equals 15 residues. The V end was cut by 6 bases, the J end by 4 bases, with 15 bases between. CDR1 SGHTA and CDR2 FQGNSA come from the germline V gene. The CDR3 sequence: CASRLGGLFTGELFF. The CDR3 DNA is TGTGCCAGCAGACTGGGCGGACTTTTCACCGGGGAGCTGTTTTTT.

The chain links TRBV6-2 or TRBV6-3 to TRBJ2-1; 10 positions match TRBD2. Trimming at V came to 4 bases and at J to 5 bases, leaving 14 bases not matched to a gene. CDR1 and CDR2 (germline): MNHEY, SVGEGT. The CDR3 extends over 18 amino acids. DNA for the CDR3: TGTGCCAGCAGTTCCCTACGTCGGACTAGCGGAACCAACAATGAGCAGTTCTTC. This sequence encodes CASSSLRRTSGTNNEQFF.

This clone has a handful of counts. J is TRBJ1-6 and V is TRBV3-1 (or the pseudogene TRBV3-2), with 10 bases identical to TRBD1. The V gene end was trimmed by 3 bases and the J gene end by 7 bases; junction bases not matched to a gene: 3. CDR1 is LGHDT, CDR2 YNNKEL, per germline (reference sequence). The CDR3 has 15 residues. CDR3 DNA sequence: TGTGCCAGCAGCCAGACAGGGGGCGGGAATTCACCCCTCCACTTT. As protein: CASSQTGGGNSPLHF.

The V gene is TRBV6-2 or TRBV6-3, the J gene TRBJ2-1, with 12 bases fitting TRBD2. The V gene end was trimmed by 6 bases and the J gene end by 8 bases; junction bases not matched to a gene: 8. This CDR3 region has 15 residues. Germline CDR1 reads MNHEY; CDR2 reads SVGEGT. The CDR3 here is CASSQTSGGPDEQFF. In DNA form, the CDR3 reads TGTGCCAGCAGCCAAACTAGCGGGGGGCCGGATGAGCAGTTCTTC.

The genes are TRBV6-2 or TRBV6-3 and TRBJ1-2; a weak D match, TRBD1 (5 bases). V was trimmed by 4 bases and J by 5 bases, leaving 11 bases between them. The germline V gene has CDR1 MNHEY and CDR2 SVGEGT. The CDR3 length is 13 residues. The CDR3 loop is CASSLGQVYGYTF. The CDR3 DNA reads TGTGCCAGCAGTTTGGGGCAGGTATATGGCTACACCTTC.

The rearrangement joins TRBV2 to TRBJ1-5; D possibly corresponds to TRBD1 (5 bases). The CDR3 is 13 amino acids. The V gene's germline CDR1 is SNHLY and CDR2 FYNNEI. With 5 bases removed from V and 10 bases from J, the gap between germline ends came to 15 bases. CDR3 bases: TGTGCCAGCAGTCCGGCAGCCCAGGGTCCCCAGCATTTT. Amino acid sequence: CASSPAAQGPQHF.

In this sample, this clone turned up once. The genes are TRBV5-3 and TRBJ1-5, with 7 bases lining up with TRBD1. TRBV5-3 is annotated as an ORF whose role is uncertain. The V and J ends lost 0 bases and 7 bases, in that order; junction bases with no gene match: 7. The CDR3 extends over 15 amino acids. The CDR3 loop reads CARSLAGTDGQPQHF. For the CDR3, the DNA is TGTGCCAGAAGCTTGGCCGGGACAGATGGGCAGCCCCAGCATTTT.

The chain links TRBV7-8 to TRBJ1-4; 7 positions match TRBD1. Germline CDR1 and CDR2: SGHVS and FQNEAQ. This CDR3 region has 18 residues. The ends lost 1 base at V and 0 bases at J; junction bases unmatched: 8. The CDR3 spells CASSLVGQNFATNEKLFF. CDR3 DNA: TGTGCCAGCAGCTTAGTGGGACAGAATTTTGCAACTAATGAAAAACTGTTTTTT.

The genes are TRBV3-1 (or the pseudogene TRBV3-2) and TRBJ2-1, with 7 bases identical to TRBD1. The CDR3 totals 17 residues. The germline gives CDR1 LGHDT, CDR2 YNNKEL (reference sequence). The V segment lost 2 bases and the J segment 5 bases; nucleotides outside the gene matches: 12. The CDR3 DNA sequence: TGTGCCAGCAGCCAATACCGCGCGATGGGACAGCACAATGAGCAGTTCTTC. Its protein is CASSQYRAMGQHNEQFF.

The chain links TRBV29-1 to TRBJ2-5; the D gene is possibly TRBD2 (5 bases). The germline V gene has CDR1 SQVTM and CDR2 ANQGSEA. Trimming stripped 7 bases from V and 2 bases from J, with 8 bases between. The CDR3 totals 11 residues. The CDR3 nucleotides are TGCAGCGCACTAGAACAAGAGACCCAGTACTTC. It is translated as CSALEQETQYF.

CDR3 sequence (DNA): TGTGCCAGTAGTATATCAGCGGGGCCCTACGAGCAGTACTTC. This encodes CASSISAGPYEQYF. The rearrangement links TRBV19 to TRBJ2-7, with 7 bases identical to TRBD2. This CDR3 spans 14 amino acids. CDR1 LNHDA and CDR2 SQIVND come from the germline V gene (reference sequence). The trim removed 2 bases at V and 2 bases at J, leaving 3 bases unmatched.

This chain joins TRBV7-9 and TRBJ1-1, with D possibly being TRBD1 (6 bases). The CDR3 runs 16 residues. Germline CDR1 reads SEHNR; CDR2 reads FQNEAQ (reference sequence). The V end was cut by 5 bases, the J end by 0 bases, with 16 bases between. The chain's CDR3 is CASSRHRDPMNTEAFF. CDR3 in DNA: TGTGCCAGCAGCAGACACAGGGATCCAATGAACACTGAAGCTTTCTTT. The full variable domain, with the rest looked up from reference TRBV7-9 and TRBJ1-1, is DTGVSQNPRHKITKRGQNVTFRCDPISEHNRLYWYRQTLGQGPEFLTYFQNEAQLEKSRLLSDRFSAERPKGSFSTLEIQRTEQGDSAMYLCASSRHRDPMNTEAFFGQGTRLTVV.